The TCR beta chain under discussion was sequenced for a study of technical replicates of blood from several donors. Clones were read by immunoSEQ multiplex PCR, and TCRdb kept only the in-frame ones, dropping some. Here the sample spans about 82,000 clones, 96% being singletons. V gave up 6 bases and J gave up 4 bases, with 9 bases separating them. The CDR3 length is 12 residues. Germline-derived CDR1 and CDR2 are SGHAT and FQNNGV. The clonotype originates from a human donor in good health. Sequencing was carried out using T cells isolated from PBMCs. The V gene is TRBV11-2, the J gene TRBJ1-2; D gene uncertain. The CDR3 nucleotides are TGTGCCAGCAGACATACATCCTATGGCTACACCTTC. Its protein product is CASRHTSYGYTF.